The following is a T cell receptor (beta chain) sequence with its context. Its antigen is not known. Germline lookup yields CDR1 MNHEY and CDR2 SMNVEV (reference sequence). V gave up 0 bases and J gave up 2 bases; unmatched junction bases: 4. The CDR3 is 16 amino acids. The entry originates in a study of glioma-infiltrating T cells after dendritic cell vaccination. Study results and caveats: Survival was not directly related to TCR clonality in these patients.

TCRB CDR3 was amplified from 2 ug genomic DNA or less. Generated by immunoSEQ multiplex PCR, the TCRdb table keeps only in-frame clones and is missing some. Of about 87,000 clones detected, 75% to 90% appear once; the ten largest clones hold around 7%. Noted time point: after dendritic cell vaccination, including at tumor progression/relapse. This chain joins TRBV27 and TRBJ1-3, with TRBD1 matching 7 bases. The source was blood, collected after dendritic cell vaccination. The source is a human donor with glioblastoma. CDR3 loop: CASSLSAGTAGNTIYF. The CDR3, as DNA: TGTGCCAGCAGTTTATCGGCGGGGACAGCTGGAAACACCATATATTTT.